The 3 T cell receptor beta chains reported below all come from one sample, sequenced in a study of technical replicates of blood from a few donors. The repertoire was sequenced with immunoSEQ multiplex PCR; TCRdb's copy has only in-frame clones and lacks some. The sample consists of roughly 68,000 clones, around nine tenths of them appearing once. The material sequenced was T cells isolated from PBMCs. The receptors here all came from a human donor in good health.

The chain has TRBV7-2 and TRBJ2-1, with 14 bases aligning to TRBD2. Germline V CDR1 and CDR2: SGHTA, FQGNSA. V gave up 5 bases and J gave up 9 bases; unmatched junction bases: 6. The CDR3 runs 15 residues. In nucleotides, the CDR3 is TGTGCCAGCAGCCCGGGGACTAGCGGGGGTCGTGAGCAGTTCTTC. Amino acid sequence: CASSPGTSGGREQFF.

This sequence joins TRBV7-8 and TRBJ2-3; weak D call: TRBD2 (6 bases). Germline V lookup: CDR1 SGHVS, CDR2 FQNEAQ. The CDR3 consists of 18 residues. The ends were cut back, 1 base at V and 1 base at J, with 18 bases in the middle. Here the CDR3 DNA reads TGTGCCAGCAGCTTAGAGGGCGGGAACCAAACGCGCACAGATACGCAGTATTTT. This encodes CASSLEGGNQTRTDTQYF.

The chain has TRBV28 and TRBJ1-5, with D possibly TRBD1 on 5 matching bases. Germline CDR1 and CDR2: MDHEN and SYDVKM. The CDR3 has 14 amino acids. The V gene lost 10 bases and the J gene lost 0 bases, with 13 bases spanning the gap. The CDR3 nucleotides read TGTGCCACACGACAGATCAATAGCAATCAGCCCCAGCATTTT. Residues: CATRQINSNQPQHF.